This T cell receptor (beta chain) is drawn from a study of identical twins (dated by TCRdb to 2016 to 2017). Describing the broader study: TCR alpha and beta repertoires from monozygotic twins, unrelated adults of various ages and cord blood were deep-sequenced to test whether fetal clonotypes persist. To rule out contamination, the twin experiments were replicated at different times with different library preparation protocols.

This clonotype came up a few times. The specificity of this receptor is unknown. No base quality information exists; no much larger clone differs at one position. All donors were healthy Caucasians. The twin cohort comprised three pairs of female monozygotic twins, all aged roughly 18 to 30 years. Miltenyi CD45RO+ enrichment and human naive T-cell isolation kits were used to isolate memory (CD45RO+) and naive T cells from PBMC. V gives up 2 bases and J gives up 6 bases, and the segment between their germline ends measures 9 bases. For CDR1 and CDR2, the germline V gene lists SGHRS and YFSETQ. From cysteine to phenylalanine, the CDR3 is 12 amino acids long. Only the CDR3 part of the read is kept: 36 bases, read in frame from the first base. Receptors were amplified or captured by 5' RACE. Sequencer: Illumina HiSeq 2000. A universal primer binding site was added through template switching, and the final cDNA carried a unique molecular identifier so that TCR cDNA molecules could be counted accurately. Specific primers in the conserved constant-segment region were used to synthesize first-strand cDNA for TCR alpha and beta chains. To control for contamination, every cDNA library was double barcoded, receiving both a SMART-Mk sample barcode and Illumina barcodes. TruSeq adapter sequences along with Illumina sample barcodes were introduced in two successive PCR steps. The Illumina HiSeq platform was used with custom primers to sequence TCR alpha and beta cDNA libraries. On the authors' methods: Raw reads were processed with MiGEC to extract unique molecular identifiers, and MiXCR was used to determine CDR3 positions. Recombination models were inferred per individual with the repgenHMM and IGoR tools using an EM algorithm. The analysis of shared clonotypes was done with the tcR package in R, with sharing normalized by the product of cloneset sizes. To study raw recombination free of thymic and clonal selection effects, out-of-frame nonproductive sequences were analyzed. TCRdb reworked the public reads: Q25 trimming with fastp, MiXCR clone assembly, productive beta chains retained. Each record represents a unique CDR3 protein, reported with the most common genes and DNA among its rows. The V and J calls, along with clone size, are taken from TCRdb and not from the paper's own processing. In this sample the table shows approximately 220,000 distinct CDR3 sequences, 6.5% to 8.5% of which occur a single time. Of the sample, about 1.9% falls within the top ten clones.

The paper's findings and limits, for the study overall: Fewer insertions were carried by abundant cord blood beta clonotypes, a similar but weaker trend appeared in young adult naive repertoires, and no such trend appeared in memory repertoires. In monozygotic twins, recombination models systematically underestimated out-of-frame TCR alpha sharing, but the models matched the sharing seen between unrelated individuals. Zero-insertion analyses could be partly confounded by invariant T cells such as MAIT and iNKT, though diverse VJ usage argued against such confounding for most clonotypes. Because the same donors could not be followed over many years, the conclusions relied on cross-sectional statistical analysis. Compared with coincidental sharing between unrelated individuals, out-of-frame TCR alpha sequences shared between twins had an excess of sequences with low generation probability. Excess twin sharing in beta out-of-frame sequences was weaker because fewer shared sequences lowered the signal-to-noise ratio.

This sample also appeared in a second study, on yellow fever vaccine responses in identical twins. The second study also describes: The T cell response to vaccination in identical twins was reported by the authors to appear partly convergent and partly personalized. The study precisely tracked vaccine-responding T cell clones in identical twins.

The sample was memory (CD45RO+) T cells sorted from blood. The cell subset or site label corresponds to: CD45RO+ enriched T cells. Rearrangement joined TRBV5-1 to TRBJ2-7; the D gene assignment is ambiguous. This receptor was taken from a woman aged 18-29 years in good health. Here is the DNA: TGCGCCAGCAGCTTAAATTCAGGCGAGCAGTACTTC. Protein translation: CASSLNSGEQYF.